Following are 2 T cell receptor beta chains from one sample sequenced in a study of cytomegalovirus exposure and HLA in healthy donors. It was with 60 Vbeta and 13 Jbeta primers that the PCR ran. Profiled with immunoSEQ multiplex PCR; TCRdb holds only in-frame clones, not every one. Here the sample spans about 260,000 clones, roughly four fifths being singletons. Sequenced input: PBMCs. Receptors were obtained from a woman between 40 and 50 years old in good health and CMV-seropositive.

V usage is TRBV9 and J usage is TRBJ2-7, with D perhaps TRBD1 (6 bases). The germline V gene has CDR1 SGDLS and CDR2 YYNGEE. The V and J ends lost 3 bases and 6 bases respectively, with 7 bases between them. The CDR3 is made up of 11 amino acids. The CDR3 DNA reads TGTGCCAGCAGCGCAGGGGTCGAGCAGTACTTC. This codes for CASSAGVEQYF.

The gene calls are TRBV5-1 and TRBJ2-3, with TRBD2 matching 11 bases. The length of the CDR3 is 16 residues. The V segment lost 2 bases and the J segment 2 bases; nucleotides outside the gene matches: 4. Per germline, CDR1 SGHRS and CDR2 YFSETQ. The CDR3 is CASSFTSGRYTDTQYF. For the CDR3, the DNA is TGCGCCAGCAGCTTCACTAGCGGGAGATACACAGATACGCAGTATTTT.